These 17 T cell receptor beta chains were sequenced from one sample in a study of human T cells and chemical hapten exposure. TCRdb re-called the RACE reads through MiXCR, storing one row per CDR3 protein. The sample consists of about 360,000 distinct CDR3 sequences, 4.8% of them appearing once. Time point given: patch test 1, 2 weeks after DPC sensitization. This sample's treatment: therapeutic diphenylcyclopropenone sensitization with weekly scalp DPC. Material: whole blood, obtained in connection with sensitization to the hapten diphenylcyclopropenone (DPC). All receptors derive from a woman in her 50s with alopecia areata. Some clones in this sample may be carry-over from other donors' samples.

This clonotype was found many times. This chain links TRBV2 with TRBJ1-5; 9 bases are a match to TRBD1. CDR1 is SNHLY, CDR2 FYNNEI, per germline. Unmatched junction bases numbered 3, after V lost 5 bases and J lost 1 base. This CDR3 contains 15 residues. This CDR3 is CASSTTGGSNQPQHF. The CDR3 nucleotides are TGTGCCAGCAGTACGACAGGGGGAAGCAATCAGCCCCAGCATTTT.

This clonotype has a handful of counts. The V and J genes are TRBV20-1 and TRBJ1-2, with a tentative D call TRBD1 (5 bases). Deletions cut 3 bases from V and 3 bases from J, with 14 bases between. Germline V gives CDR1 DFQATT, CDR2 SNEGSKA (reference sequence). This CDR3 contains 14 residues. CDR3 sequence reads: CSARSRVRDYGYTF. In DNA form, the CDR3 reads TGCAGTGCTAGGTCTCGCGTCAGGGACTATGGCTACACCTTC.

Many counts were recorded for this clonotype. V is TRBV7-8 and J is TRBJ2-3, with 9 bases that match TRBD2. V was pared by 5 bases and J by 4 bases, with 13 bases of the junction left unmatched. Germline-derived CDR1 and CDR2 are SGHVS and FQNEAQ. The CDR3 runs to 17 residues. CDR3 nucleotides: TGTGCCAGCAGCCCCCTCGTAGGCGGGGGGGCCGCAGATACGCAGTATTTT. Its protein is CASSPLVGGGAADTQYF.

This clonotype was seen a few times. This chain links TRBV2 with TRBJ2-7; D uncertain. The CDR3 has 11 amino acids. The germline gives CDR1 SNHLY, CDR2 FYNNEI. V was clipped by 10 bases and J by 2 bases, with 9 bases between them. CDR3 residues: CATRQTYEQYF. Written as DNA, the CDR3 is TGTGCCACCCGACAAACCTACGAGCAGTACTTC. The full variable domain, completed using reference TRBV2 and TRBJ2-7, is EPEVTQTPSHQVTQMGQEVILRCVPISNHLYFYWYRQILGQKVEFLVSFYNNEISEKSEIFDDQFSVERPDGSNFTLKIRSTKLEDSAMYFCATRQTYEQYFGPGTRLTVT.

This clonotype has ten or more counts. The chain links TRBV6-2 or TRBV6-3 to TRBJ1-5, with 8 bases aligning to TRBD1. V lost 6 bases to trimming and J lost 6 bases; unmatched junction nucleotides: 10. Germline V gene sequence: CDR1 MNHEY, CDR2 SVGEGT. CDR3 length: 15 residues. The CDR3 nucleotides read TGTGCCAGCAGCCTCACAGGGGGGGTCCGTCAGCCCCAGCATTTT. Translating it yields CASSLTGGVRQPQHF.

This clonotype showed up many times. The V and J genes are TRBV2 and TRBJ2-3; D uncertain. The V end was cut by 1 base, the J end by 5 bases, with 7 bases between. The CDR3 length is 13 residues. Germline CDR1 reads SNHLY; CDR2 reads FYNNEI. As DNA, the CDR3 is TGTGCCAGCAGTGAAGTAGGGATAGATACGCAGTATTTT. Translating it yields CASSEVGIDTQYF.

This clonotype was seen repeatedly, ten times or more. The CDR3 region is CASSLGVRGIQETQYF. CDR3 nucleotides: TGTGCCAGCAGCTTGGGGGTCCGGGGAATACAAGAGACCCAGTACTTC. This chain links TRBV5-4 with TRBJ2-5; tentative D call: TRBD2 (5 bases). Trimming shortened V by 0 bases and J by 2 bases, and 14 bases separated the two germline ends. The CDR3 length is 16 residues. Per germline, CDR1 SGHNT and CDR2 YYREEE (reference sequence). Full variable domain (rest looked up from reference TRBV5-4 and TRBJ2-5): ETGVTQSPTHLIKTRGQQVTLRCSSQSGHNTVSWYQQALGQGPQFIFQYYREEENGRGNFPPRFSGLQFPNYSSELNVNALELDDSALYLCASSLGVRGIQETQYFGPGTRLLVL.

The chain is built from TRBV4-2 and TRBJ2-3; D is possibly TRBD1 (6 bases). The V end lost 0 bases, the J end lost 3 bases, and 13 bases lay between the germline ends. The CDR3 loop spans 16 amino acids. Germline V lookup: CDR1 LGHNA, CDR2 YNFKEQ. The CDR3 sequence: CASSQEGQAATDTQYF. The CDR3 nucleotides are TGTGCCAGCAGCCAAGAGGGACAAGCGGCTACAGATACGCAGTATTTT.

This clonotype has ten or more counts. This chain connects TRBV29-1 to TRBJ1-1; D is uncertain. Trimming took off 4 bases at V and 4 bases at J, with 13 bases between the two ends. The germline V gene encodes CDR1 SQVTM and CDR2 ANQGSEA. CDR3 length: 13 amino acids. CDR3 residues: CSVAPRLSTEAFF. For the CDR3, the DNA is TGCAGCGTTGCCCCGCGACTATCCACTGAAGCTTTCTTT. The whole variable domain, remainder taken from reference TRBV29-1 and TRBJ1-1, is SAVISQKPSRDICQRGTSLTIQCQVDSQVTMMFWYRQQPGQSLTLIATANQGSEATYESGFVIDKFPISRPNLTFSTLTVSNMSPEDSSIYLCSVAPRLSTEAFFGQGTRLTVV.

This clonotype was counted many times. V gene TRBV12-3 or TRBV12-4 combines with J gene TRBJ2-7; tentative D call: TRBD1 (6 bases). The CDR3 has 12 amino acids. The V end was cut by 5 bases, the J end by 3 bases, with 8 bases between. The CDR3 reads CASSTGHYEQYF. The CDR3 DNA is TGTGCCAGCAGTACAGGGCACTACGAGCAGTACTTC.

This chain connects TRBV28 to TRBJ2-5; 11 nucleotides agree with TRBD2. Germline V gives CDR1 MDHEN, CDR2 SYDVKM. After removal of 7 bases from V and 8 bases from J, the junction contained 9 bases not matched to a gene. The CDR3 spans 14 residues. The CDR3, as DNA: TGTGCCAGCATGGGCCTAGCGGGAGGACGAACCCAGTACTTC. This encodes CASMGLAGGRTQYF.

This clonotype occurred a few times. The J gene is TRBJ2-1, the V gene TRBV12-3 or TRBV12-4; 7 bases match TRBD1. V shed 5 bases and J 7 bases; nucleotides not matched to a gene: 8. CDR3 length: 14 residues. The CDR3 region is CASSLRQGGNEQFF. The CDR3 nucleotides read TGTGCCAGCAGTCTCCGACAGGGCGGGAATGAGCAGTTCTTC.

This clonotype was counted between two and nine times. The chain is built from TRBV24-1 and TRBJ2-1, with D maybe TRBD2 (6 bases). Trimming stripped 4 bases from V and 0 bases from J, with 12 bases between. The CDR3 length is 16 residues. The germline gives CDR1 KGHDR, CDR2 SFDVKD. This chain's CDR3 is CATSDGSGSSYNEQFF. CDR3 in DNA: TGTGCCACCAGTGACGGTAGCGGATCCTCCTACAATGAGCAGTTCTTC.

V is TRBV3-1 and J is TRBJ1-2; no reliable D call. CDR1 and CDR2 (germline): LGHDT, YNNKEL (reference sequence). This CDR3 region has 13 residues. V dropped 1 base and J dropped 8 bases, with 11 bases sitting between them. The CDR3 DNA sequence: TGTGCCAGCAGCCAAGTCAGAGAGACCGGCTACACCTTC. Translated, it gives CASSQVRETGYTF.

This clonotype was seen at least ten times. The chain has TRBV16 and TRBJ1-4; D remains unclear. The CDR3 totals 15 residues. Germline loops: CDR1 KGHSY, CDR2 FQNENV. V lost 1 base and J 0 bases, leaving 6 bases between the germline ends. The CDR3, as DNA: TGTGCCAGCAGCCAATTGTCCGCAACTAATGAAAAACTGTTTTTT. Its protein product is CASSQLSATNEKLFF.

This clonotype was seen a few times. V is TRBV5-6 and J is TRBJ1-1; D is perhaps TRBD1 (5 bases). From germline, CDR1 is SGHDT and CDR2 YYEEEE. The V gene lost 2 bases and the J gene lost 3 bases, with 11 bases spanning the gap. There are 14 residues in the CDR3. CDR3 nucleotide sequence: TGTGCCAGCAGCTTTGGTCAGGGACACACTGAAGCTTTCTTT. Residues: CASSFGQGHTEAFF.

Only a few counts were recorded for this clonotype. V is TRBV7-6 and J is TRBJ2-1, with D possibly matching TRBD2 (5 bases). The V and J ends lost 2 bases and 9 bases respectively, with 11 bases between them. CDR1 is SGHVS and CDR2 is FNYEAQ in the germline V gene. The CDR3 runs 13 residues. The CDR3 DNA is TGTGCCAGCAGCTTACGGGTGGGGAGTGAGCAGTTCTTC. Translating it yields CASSLRVGSEQFF.